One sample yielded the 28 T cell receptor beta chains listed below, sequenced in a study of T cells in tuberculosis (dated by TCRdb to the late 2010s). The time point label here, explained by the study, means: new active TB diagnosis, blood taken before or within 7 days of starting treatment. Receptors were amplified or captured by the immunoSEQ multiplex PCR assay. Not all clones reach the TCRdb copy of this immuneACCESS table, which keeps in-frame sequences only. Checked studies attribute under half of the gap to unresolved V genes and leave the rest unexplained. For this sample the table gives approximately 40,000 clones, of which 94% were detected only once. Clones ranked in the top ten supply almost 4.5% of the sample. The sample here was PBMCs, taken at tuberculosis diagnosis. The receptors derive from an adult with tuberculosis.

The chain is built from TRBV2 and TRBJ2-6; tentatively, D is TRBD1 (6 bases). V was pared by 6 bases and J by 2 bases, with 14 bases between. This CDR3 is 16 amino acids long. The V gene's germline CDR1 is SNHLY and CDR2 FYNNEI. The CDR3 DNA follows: TGTGCCAGCAGAAAGGGGCAGGGGCCTGGGGCCAACGTCCTGACTTTC. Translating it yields CASRKGQGPGANVLTF.

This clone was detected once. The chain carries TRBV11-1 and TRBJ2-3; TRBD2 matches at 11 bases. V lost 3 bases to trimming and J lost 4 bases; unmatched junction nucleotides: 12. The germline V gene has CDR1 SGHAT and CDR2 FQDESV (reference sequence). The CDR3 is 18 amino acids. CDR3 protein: CASSLQTHSGGAADTQYF. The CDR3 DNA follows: TGTGCCAGCAGCTTGCAGACCCATAGCGGGGGGGCCGCAGATACGCAGTATTTT.

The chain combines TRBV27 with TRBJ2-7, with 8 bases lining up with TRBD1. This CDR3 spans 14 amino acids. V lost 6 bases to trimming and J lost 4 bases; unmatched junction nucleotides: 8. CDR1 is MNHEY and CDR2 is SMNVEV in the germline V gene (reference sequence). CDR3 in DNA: TGTGCCAGCAGCGGACAGGGACTTAAGTACGAGCAGTACTTC. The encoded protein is CASSGQGLKYEQYF.

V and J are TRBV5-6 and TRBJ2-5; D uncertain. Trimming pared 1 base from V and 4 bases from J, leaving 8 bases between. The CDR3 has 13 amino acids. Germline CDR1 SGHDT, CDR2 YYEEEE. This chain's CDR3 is CASSLIRVETQYF. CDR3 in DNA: TGTGCCAGCAGCTTGATTCGGGTAGAGACCCAGTACTTC.

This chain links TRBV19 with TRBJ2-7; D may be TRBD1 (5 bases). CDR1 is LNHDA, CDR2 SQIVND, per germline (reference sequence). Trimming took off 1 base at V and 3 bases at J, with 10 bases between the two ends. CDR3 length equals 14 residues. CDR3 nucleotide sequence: TGTGCCAGTAGTATAGGCGAAGGGGTCTACGAGCAGTACTTC. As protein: CASSIGEGVYEQYF.

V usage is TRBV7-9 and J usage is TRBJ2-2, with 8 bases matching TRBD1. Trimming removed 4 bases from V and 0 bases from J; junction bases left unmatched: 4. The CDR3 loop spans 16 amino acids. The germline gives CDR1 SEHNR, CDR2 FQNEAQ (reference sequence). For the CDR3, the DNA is TGTGCCAGCAGCTCGGAACAGGGGGCGAACACCGGGGAGCTGTTTTTT. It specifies CASSSEQGANTGELFF.

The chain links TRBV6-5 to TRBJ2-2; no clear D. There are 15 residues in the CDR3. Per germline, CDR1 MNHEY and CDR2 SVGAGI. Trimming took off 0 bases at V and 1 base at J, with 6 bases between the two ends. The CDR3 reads CASSYSRWNTGELFF. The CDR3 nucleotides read TGTGCCAGCAGTTACTCGAGGTGGAACACCGGGGAGCTGTTTTTT.

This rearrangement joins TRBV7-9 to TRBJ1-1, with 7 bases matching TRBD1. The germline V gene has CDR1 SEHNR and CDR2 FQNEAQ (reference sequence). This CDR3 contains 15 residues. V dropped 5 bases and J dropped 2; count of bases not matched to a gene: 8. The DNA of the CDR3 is TGTGCCAGCAGCCCCCGGGACAGAATAAACACTGAAGCTTTCTTT. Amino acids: CASSPRDRINTEAFF.

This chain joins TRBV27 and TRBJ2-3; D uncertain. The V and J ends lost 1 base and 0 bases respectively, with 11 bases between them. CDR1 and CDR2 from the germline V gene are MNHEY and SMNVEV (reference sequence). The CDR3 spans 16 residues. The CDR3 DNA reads TGTGCCAGCAGTTTATGGCAGACCAGGAGCACAGATACGCAGTATTTT. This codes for CASSLWQTRSTDTQYF.

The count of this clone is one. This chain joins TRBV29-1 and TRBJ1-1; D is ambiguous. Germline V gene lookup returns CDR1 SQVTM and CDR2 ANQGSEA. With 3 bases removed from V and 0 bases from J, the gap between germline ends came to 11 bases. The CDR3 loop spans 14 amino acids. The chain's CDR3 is CSVEAELLNTEAFF. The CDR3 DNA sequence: TGCAGCGTTGAGGCGGAGCTCCTGAACACTGAAGCTTTCTTT.

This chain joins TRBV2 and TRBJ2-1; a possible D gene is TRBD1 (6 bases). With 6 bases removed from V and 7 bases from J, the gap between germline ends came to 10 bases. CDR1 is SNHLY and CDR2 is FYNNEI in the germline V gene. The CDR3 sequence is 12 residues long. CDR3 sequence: CASSVDRNEQFF. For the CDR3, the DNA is TGTGCCAGCAGCGTAGACAGGAATGAGCAGTTCTTC.

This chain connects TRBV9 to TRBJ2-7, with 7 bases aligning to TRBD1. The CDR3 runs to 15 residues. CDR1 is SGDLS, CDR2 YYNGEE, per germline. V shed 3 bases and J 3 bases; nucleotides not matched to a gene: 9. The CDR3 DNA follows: TGTGCCAGCAGCGCCCCGAGGGGGCAAGGCTACGAGCAGTACTTC. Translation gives CASSAPRGQGYEQYF.

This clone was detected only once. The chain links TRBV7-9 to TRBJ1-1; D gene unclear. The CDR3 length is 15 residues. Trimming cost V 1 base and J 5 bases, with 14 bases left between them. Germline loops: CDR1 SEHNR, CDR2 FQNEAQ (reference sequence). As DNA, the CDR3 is TGTGCCAGCAGCTTAGTTCCCCCTCCAGGTACTGAAGCTTTCTTT. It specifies CASSLVPPPGTEAFF.

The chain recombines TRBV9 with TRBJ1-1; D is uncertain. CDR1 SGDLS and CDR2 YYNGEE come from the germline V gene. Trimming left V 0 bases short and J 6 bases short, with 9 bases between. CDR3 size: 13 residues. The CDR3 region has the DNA TGTGCCAGCAGCGTAGCGGGAGGTGCTGAAGCTTTCTTT. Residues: CASSVAGGAEAFF. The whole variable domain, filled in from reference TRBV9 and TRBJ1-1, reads DSGVTQTPKHLITATGQRVTLRCSPRSGDLSVYWYQQSLDQGLQFLIQYYNGEERAKGNILERFSAQQFPDLHSELNLSSLELGDSALYFCASSVAGGAEAFFGQGTRLTVV.

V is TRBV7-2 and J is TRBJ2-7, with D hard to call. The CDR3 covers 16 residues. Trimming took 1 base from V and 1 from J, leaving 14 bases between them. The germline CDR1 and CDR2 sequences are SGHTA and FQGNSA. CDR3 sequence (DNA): TGTGCCAGCAGCTTAGGACGGCAGCGTACTTCCTACGAGCAGTACTTC. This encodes CASSLGRQRTSYEQYF. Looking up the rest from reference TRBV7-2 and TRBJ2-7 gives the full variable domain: GAGVSQSPSNKVTEKGKDVELRCDPISGHTALYWYRQSLGQGLEFLIYFQGNSAPDKSGLPSDRFSAERTGGSVSTLTIQRTQQEDSAVYLCASSLGRQRTSYEQYFGPGTRLTVT.

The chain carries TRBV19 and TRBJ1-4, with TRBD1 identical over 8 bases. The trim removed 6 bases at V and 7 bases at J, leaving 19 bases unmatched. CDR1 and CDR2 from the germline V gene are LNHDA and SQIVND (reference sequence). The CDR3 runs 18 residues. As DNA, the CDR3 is TGTGCCAGTAGCTTATCGGGACAGGCTACATCAGGAGGTGAAAAACTGTTTTTT. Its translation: CASSLSGQATSGGEKLFF.

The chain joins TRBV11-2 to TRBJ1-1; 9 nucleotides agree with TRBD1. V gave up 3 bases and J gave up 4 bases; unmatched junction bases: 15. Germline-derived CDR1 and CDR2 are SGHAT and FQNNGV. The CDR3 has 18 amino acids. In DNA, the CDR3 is TGTGCCAGCAGCTTGAGGTGGGACAGGGTTATCGGGGGCACTGAAGCTTTCTTT. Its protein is CASSLRWDRVIGGTEAFF.

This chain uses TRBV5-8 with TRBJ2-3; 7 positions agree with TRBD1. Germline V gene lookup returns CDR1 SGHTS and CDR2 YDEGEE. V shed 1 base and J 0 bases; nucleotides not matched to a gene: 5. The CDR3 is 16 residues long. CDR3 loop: CASSLQGGFSTDTQYF. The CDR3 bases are TGTGCCAGCAGCTTGCAAGGGGGCTTTAGCACAGATACGCAGTATTTT.

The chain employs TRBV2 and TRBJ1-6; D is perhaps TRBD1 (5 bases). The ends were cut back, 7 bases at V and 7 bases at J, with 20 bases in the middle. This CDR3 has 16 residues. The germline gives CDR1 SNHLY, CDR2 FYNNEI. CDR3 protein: CASTERSAAGNSPLHF. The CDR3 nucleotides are TGTGCCAGCACCGAAAGGTCGGCCGCAGGGAATTCACCCCTCCACTTT. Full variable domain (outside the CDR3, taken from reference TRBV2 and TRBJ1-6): EPEVTQTPSHQVTQMGQEVILRCVPISNHLYFYWYRQILGQKVEFLVSFYNNEISEKSEIFDDQFSVERPDGSNFTLKIRSTKLEDSAMYFCASTERSAAGNSPLHFGNGTRLTVT.

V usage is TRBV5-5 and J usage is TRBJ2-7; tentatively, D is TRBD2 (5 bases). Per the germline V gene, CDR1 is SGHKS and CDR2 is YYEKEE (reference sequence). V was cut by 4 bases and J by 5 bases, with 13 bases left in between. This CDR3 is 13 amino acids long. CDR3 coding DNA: TGTGCCAGCAGCCCCCCCCGGGGAAACGAGCAGTACTTC. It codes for CASSPPRGNEQYF.

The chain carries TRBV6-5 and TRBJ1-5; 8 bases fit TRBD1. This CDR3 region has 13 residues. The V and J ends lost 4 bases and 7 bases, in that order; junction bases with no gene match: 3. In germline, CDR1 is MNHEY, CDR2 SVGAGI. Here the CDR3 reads CASSSGGSQPQHF. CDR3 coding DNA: TGTGCCAGCAGTTCAGGGGGCAGCCAGCCCCAGCATTTT.

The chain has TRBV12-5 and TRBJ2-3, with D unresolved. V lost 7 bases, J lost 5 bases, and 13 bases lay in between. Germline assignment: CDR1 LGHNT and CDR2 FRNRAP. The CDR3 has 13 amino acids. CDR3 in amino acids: CASAFSHGDTQYF. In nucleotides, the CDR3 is TGTGCTAGTGCCTTTTCCCACGGAGATACGCAGTATTTT. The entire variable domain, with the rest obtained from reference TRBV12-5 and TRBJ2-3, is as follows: DARVTQTPRHKVTEMGQEVTMRCQPILGHNTVFWYRQTMMQGLELLAYFRNRAPLDDSGMPKDRFSAEMPDATLATLKIQPSEPRDSAVYFCASAFSHGDTQYFGPGTRLTVL.

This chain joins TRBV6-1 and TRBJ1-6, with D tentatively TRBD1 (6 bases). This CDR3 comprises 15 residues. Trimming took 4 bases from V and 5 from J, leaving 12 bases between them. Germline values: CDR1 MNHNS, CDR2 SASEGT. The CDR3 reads CASSAFGQNNSPLHF. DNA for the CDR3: TGTGCCAGCAGTGCCTTCGGACAGAATAATTCACCCCTCCACTTT.

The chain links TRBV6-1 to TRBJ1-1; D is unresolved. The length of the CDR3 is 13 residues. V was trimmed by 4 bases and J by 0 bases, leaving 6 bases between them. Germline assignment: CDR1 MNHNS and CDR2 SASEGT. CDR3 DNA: TGTGCCAGCAGTGCCAGATTGAACACTGAAGCTTTCTTT. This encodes CASSARLNTEAFF.

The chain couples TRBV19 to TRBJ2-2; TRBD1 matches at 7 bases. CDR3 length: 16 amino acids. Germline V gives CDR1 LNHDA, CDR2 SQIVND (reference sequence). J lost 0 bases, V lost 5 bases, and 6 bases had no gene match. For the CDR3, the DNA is TGTGCCAGTAGTGCATCAGGGGGACCGAACACCGGGGAGCTGTTTTTT. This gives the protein CASSASGGPNTGELFF.

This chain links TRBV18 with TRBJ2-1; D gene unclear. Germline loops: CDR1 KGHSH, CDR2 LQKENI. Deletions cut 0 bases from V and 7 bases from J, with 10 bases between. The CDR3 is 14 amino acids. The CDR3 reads CASSPPSLVNEQFF. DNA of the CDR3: TGTGCCAGCTCACCACCGTCCCTAGTGAATGAGCAGTTCTTC.

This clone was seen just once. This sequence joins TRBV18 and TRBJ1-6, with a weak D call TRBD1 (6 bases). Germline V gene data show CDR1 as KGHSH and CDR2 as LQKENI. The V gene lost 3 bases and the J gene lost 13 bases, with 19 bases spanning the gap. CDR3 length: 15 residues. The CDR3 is CASSPGMGQSTPLHF. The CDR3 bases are TGTGCCAGCTCACCTGGGATGGGACAATCTACCCCCCTCCACTTT.

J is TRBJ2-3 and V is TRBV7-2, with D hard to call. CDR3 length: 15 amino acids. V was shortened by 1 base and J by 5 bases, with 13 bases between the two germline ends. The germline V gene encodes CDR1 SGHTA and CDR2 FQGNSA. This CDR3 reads CASSLGAFPRDTQYF. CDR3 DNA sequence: TGTGCCAGCAGCTTAGGGGCCTTTCCCAGAGATACGCAGTATTTT.